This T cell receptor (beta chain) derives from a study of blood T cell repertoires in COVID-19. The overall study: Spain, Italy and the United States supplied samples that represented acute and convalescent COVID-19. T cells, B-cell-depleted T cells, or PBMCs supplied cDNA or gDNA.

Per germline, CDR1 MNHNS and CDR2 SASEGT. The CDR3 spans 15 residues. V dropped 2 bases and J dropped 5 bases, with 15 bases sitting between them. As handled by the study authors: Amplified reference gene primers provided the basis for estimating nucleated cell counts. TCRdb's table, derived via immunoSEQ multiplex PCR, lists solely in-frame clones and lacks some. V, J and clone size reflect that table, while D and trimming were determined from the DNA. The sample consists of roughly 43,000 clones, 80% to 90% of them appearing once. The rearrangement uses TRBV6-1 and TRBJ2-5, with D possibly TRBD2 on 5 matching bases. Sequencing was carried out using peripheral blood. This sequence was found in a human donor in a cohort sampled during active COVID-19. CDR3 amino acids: CASSESVARGETQYF. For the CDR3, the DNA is TGTGCCAGCAGTGAAAGTGTAGCGAGAGGGGAGACCCAGTACTTC.